This T cell receptor beta chain originates from a study of T-cell memory formation after mild COVID-19. This clonotype has just a few counts. The antigen is unknown. Broader study findings: Several responding clones turned up in pre-infection memory, indicating that cross-reactive memory may have taken part. Clones contracting over day 15 to 85 were CD4/CD8 balanced, with later expanders leaning CD4+.

This CDR3 contains 13 residues. Looked up from germline, CDR1 is SGHRS and CDR2 is YFSETQ. V lost 3 bases to trimming and J lost 3 bases, with 9 bases between them. With constant-segment primers, 5'RACE yielded cDNA libraries of TCR alpha and TCR beta that carried sample barcodes and UMIs. TCRdb itself ran the 5' RACE reads through MiXCR, one entry per CDR3 protein. The sample includes around 390,000 distinct CDR3 sequences, approximately 15% of them seen just once. Input material: PBMCs or a T cell subset sorted from them (not recorded which). The source is a man aged 18 to 35 who had mild COVID-19 (a few samples of this study predate the infection). Cell type and time point are not known. The chain has TRBV5-1 and TRBJ2-5; TRBD1 might be the D (6 bases). The CDR3 DNA follows: TGCGCCAGCAGCTCACAGGGAAAAGAGACCCAGTACTTC. It is translated as CASSSQGKETQYF.